This TCR beta chain was recovered during a study of T cell responses to AZD1222 COVID-19 vaccine. CDR1 is SGHNT and CDR2 is YYREEE in the germline V gene (reference sequence). Germline trimming cut 4 bases from V and 10 bases from J; bases unmatched to any gene: 13. CDR3 length: 15 residues. Overall study results and limits: None of the repertoires were sampled until the peak T cell response had passed. White British ancestry dominated among donors, who included more females, and clonal diversity was possibly underestimated.

Profiling relied on immunoSEQ multiplex PCR, and the TCRdb table lists in-frame clones only, not all of them. The sample includes around 150,000 clones, 75% to 95% of them seen just once. On this clone: Its cognate antigen is unknown.

This rearrangement joins TRBV5-4 to TRBJ2-1; 8 bases match TRBD2. The sequence came from an adult who received the AZD1222 COVID-19 vaccine. This specimen consisted of peripheral blood, obtained 28 days after the second AZD1222 dose. The CDR3 reads CASSQTGTRKGEQFF. CDR3 in DNA: TGTGCCAGCAGCCAAACCGGGACTAGGAAGGGGGAGCAGTTCTTC. Filled out from reference TRBV5-4 and TRBJ2-1, the complete variable domain reads ETGVTQSPTHLIKTRGQQVTLRCSSQSGHNTVSWYQQALGQGPQFIFQYYREEENGRGNFPPRFSGLQFPNYSSELNVNALELDDSALYLCASSQTGTRKGEQFFGPGTRLTVL.